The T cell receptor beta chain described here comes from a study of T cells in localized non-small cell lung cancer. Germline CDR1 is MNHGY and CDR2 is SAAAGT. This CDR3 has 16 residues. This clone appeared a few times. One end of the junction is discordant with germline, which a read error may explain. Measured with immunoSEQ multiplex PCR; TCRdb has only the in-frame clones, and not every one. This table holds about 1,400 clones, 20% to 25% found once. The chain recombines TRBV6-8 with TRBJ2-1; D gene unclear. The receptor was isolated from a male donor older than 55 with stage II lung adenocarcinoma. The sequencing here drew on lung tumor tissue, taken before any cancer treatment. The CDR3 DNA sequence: TGTGCCAGCAGCTACTTTTTACAGAGCTCCTACAATGAGCAGTTCTTC. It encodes CASSYFLQSSYNEQFF.